The 18 T cell receptor beta chains below were found in one sample sequenced in a study of T cell clusters in autoimmune cytopenias. TRB was amplified from approximately 250 ng of peripheral blood genomic DNA per sample. One tube held mixed TRB-A and TRB-B primer pools for touch-down PCR. Following a re-call of the multiplex PCR reads, TCRdb has one entry per CDR3 protein and lacks DNA. The sample has about 12,000 distinct CDR3 sequences. The sample was also reused in another study, on T cell repertoires in aging, cancer and after chemotherapy.

Sequencing input: peripheral blood. The receptors originated from a human donor in good health.

V is TRBV7-9 and J is TRBJ2-3. The CDR3 covers 14 residues. Germline CDR1 and CDR2: SEHNR and FQNEAQ (reference sequence). The CDR3 is CASSFLFLTDTQYF.

This clonotype counts as medium-sized by frequency. This chain links TRBV19 with TRBJ1-1. The CDR3 has 13 amino acids. Looked up from germline, CDR1 is LNHDA and CDR2 is SQIVND (reference sequence). The CDR3 loop is CASSLDRETEAFF. Together with reference TRBV19 and TRBJ1-1, the CDR3 gives the full variable domain: DGGITQSPKYLFRKEGQNVTLSCEQNLNHDAMYWYRQDPGQGLRLIYYSQIVNDFQKGDIAEGYSVSREKKESFPLTVTSAQKNPTAFYLCASSLDRETEAFFGQGTRLTVV.

The V gene is TRBV20-1, the J gene TRBJ1-1; TCRdb lists TRBD1, though no DNA is available to test this call. This CDR3 comprises 15 residues. Germline CDR1 reads DFQATT; CDR2 reads SNEGSKA (reference sequence). CDR3 sequence reads: CSASPGGFMGTEAFF.

Considering frequency, this clonotype is medium-sized. The chain employs TRBV7-4 and TRBJ2-6; TCRdb's assignment of TRBD2 cannot be checked, as there is no DNA. Germline loops: CDR1 SGHVT, CDR2 SQSDAQ. The length of the CDR3 is 18 residues. CDR3 amino acids: CASSPAGRRGPGANVLTF.

This chain connects TRBV14 to TRBJ2-3; TCRdb reports TRBD1, a call that lacks DNA to check it against. CDR3 length: 18 residues. CDR1 SGHDN and CDR2 FVKESK come from the germline V gene. The CDR3 sequence: CASSLVRSRGQKSDTQYF.

The V and J genes are TRBV5-1 and TRBJ2-5; TCRdb calls TRBD2, which cannot be checked without DNA. Germline loops: CDR1 SGHRS, CDR2 YFSETQ. The CDR3 has 16 residues. The CDR3 region is CASSLSASGGVETRYF. Based on the CDR3 plus reference TRBV5-1 and TRBJ2-5, the full variable domain is KAGVTQTPRYLIKTRGQQVTLSCSPISGHRSVSWYQQTPGQGLQFLFEYFSETQRNKGNFPGRFSGRQFSNSRSEMNVSTLELGDSALYLCASSLSASGGVETRYFGPGTRLLVL.

This sequence joins TRBV7-2 and TRBJ2-5. CDR3 length equals 13 residues. Germline values: CDR1 SGHTA, CDR2 FQGNSA. The CDR3 reads CATAGWYQETQYF.

The chain employs TRBV7-3 and TRBJ2-3; the D gene TCRdb calls, TRBD1, cannot be checked with no DNA. Germline V lookup: CDR1 SGHTA, CDR2 FQGTGA. This CDR3 is 14 amino acids long. The CDR3 here is CASSEAGEADTQYF.

The J gene is TRBJ2-7, the V gene TRBV7-2; TCRdb outputs TRBD1, but without DNA this stays unchecked. The CDR3 sequence is 14 residues long. CDR1 and CDR2 from the germline V gene are SGHTA and FQGNSA. The CDR3 loop is CASSVWSKGDEQYF.

The V gene is TRBV6-2 or TRBV6-3, the J gene TRBJ1-3; TCRdb's D call, TRBD1, is unchecked because there is no DNA. Germline V gives CDR1 MNHEY, CDR2 SVGEGT. The CDR3 is 18 residues long. The CDR3 protein is CASTTRGLGTRSGNTIYF.

V usage is TRBV20-1 and J usage is TRBJ1-2; TCRdb names TRBD1, which stays unverified in the absence of DNA. CDR3 length equals 14 residues. CDR1 is DFQATT, CDR2 SNEGSKA, per germline (reference sequence). CDR3 sequence reads: CSARGDRQGFGYTF.

The rearrangement joins TRBV30 to TRBJ2-3; no DNA is available, so the TRBD2 call from TCRdb remains unchecked. Looked up from germline, CDR1 is GTSNPN and CDR2 is SVGIG (reference sequence). The CDR3 extends over 12 amino acids. CDR3 amino acids: CAWSSSGGPQYF.

The chain is built from TRBV6-2 or TRBV6-3 and TRBJ1-1. Germline V gene sequence: CDR1 MNHEY, CDR2 SVGEGT. The length of the CDR3 is 12 residues. CDR3: CASSWGNTEAFF.

This clonotype registers medium-sized (0.01 to 0.1%) by frequency. V is TRBV7-9 and J is TRBJ2-2. The V gene's germline CDR1 is SEHNR and CDR2 FQNEAQ (reference sequence). This CDR3 comprises 16 residues. CDR3 in amino acids: CASSLEVQPNTGELFF. Combining the CDR3 with reference TRBV7-9 and TRBJ2-2 gives the whole variable domain DTGVSQNPRHKITKRGQNVTFRCDPISEHNRLYWYRQTLGQGPEFLTYFQNEAQLEKSRLLSDRFSAERPKGSFSTLEIQRTEQGDSAMYLCASSLEVQPNTGELFFGEGSRLTVL.

The chain employs TRBV27 and TRBJ2-3; TCRdb reports TRBD1, a call that lacks DNA to check it against. The CDR3 contains 17 residues. The germline gives CDR1 MNHEY, CDR2 SMNVEV (reference sequence). CDR3 loop: CASRPVMTGSVADTQYF.

The rearrangement uses TRBV4-3 and TRBJ2-3; TCRdb selects TRBD2, and the lack of DNA leaves this call unchecked. The length of the CDR3 is 17 residues. Germline CDR1 and CDR2: LGHNA and YSLEER. The chain's CDR3 is CASSQDRLAADTDTQYF.

V usage is TRBV7-9 and J usage is TRBJ2-2; there is no DNA to check the TCRdb D call of TRBD1. This CDR3 has 18 residues. Germline lookup yields CDR1 SEHNR and CDR2 FQNEAQ (reference sequence). CDR3 residues: CASSRTATGRNSTGELFF.

The genes are TRBV7-9 and TRBJ2-7; TCRdb's D call of TRBD2 is untestable without DNA. This CDR3 comprises 16 residues. CDR1 is SEHNR and CDR2 is FQNEAQ in the germline V gene (reference sequence). The CDR3 here is CASIPGGSTSFYEQYF.